A single sample is the source of the 3 T cell receptor beta chains below, sequenced in a study of T cells after yellow fever vaccination. Using its own MiXCR run on the 5' RACE reads, TCRdb lists one record per CDR3 protein. The data contain 300,000 or so distinct CDR3 sequences, about 4% of them seen just once; the ten biggest clones take up more than 20%. The sample in question was PBMCs, obtained 5 days after the yellow fever booster vaccination. The receptors shown here come from a man younger than 35 who received the YFV17D yellow fever vaccine.

This clonotype was observed many times. The chain is built from TRBV20-1 and TRBJ2-3; 7 bases fit TRBD2. This CDR3 is 17 amino acids long. With 6 bases clipped from V and 0 bases from J, the junction kept 15 bases outside the gene matches. CDR1 is DFQATT and CDR2 is SNEGSKA in the germline V gene (reference sequence). This chain's CDR3 is CSAVLPAGLPSTDTQYF. The CDR3 bases are TGCAGTGCCGTCCTACCAGCGGGGCTGCCGAGCACAGATACGCAGTATTTT.

Ten or more counts support this clonotype. The chain recombines TRBV4-1 with TRBJ1-4, with a possible D match to TRBD1 (5 bases). CDR1 and CDR2 (germline): MGHRA, YSYEKL. V lost 2 bases to trimming and J lost 4 bases, with 8 bases between them. There are 14 residues in the CDR3. CDR3 DNA: TGCGCCAGCAGCCAACCCGACAGTAATGAAAAACTGTTTTTT. Translating it yields CASSQPDSNEKLFF.

This clonotype has at least ten counts. The V and J genes are TRBV10-3 and TRBJ1-1, with 9 bases aligning to TRBD1. The CDR3 covers 12 residues. The germline V gene encodes CDR1 ENHRY and CDR2 SYGVKD. Unmatched junction bases numbered 4, after V lost 10 bases and J lost 4 bases. The CDR3 bases are TGTGCCACGACAGGGGGTATCACTGAAGCTTTCTTT. Its protein product is CATTGGITEAFF.